These T cell receptor beta chains were read from a single sample in a study of T cells in Graves' hyperthyroidism and ophthalmopathy. TCRdb passed the multiplex PCR reads through MiXCR, listing each CDR3 protein once. The sample yields roughly 700,000 distinct CDR3 sequences, 35% seen once. Specimen: blood. These receptor sequences come from a woman aged 40 to 50 with Graves' hyperthyroidism. CDR3s include the opening cysteine and the closing phenylalanine or tryptophan. D genes are given only for firm matches.

-,TRBV20-1,CSAPQDGNTEAFF
TRBD1,TRBV19,CASNRMDRGIDQPQHF
-,TRBV10-3,CAISEQWGEKLFF
TRBD1,TRBV29-1,CSPDRAQETQYF
-,TRBV6-2/TRBV6-3,CASSYGVRGAEAFF
-,TRBV24-1,CATSAVFFGGREETQYF
TRBD2,TRBV2,CASSIRGRAVNEQYF
-,TRBV11-2,CASSRYAGPGNTIYF
TRBD1,TRBV10-3,CAVWNRGNGYTF
-,TRBV4-1,CASSQERVWRGGSQYF
-,TRBV29-1,CSVVVEGAYGYTF
TRBD2,TRBV25-1,CATRTSNEQYF
-,TRBV14,CASSQDAGAQTNEKLFF
-,TRBV7-9,CASAGTKNTEAFF
-,TRBV2,CASSEKSFLMAGRTEAFF
-,TRBV11-2,CASSHGIQNTEAFF
-,TRBV7-8,CASSLDFTRAEPSGNTIYF
-,TRBV10-3,CAINWDGGYTF
-,TRBV7-2,CASSFNPMRTNEKLFF
-,TRBV20-1,CSAPGPNTEAFF
-,TRBV20-1,CSTWRGGVYEQYF
TRBD2,TRBV29-1,CSIQGLAETQYF
-,TRBV20-1,CSAAWDTEAFF
-,TRBV7-9,CASSQGPLNTGELFF
TRBD1,TRBV4-3,CASSQGTGETQYF
-,TRBV6-1,CASSPQIGALMELFF
-,TRBV3-1,CASSQGARSNTEAFF
-,TRBV4-1,CASSTGLLYEQYF
-,TRBV7-9,CASSTAYNEQYF
TRBD1,TRBV7-2,CASSQPGQGVYEQYF
TRBD1,TRBV2,CAKGTGTYGYTF
-,TRBV7-2,CASSFDPNYGYTF
TRBD1,TRBV10-1,CASSEFTGEPLHF
-,TRBV19,CASSFGQRYNQPQHF
-,TRBV6-5,CASSLESLSSPLHF
-,TRBV25-1,CASSESTWASEKLFF
-,TRBV4-3,CASSPRGSPGSNQPQHF
-,TRBV6-5,CASSWSGSYEQYF
TRBD2,TRBV7-2,CASSYRLAGKETQYF
TRBD1,TRBV6-5,CASSRDRGSHEQYF
-,TRBV5-1,CASSFGAEGGYTF
-,TRBV25-1,CAKILEESEAFF
-,TRBV6-1,CASSSNGRADNSPLHF
-,TRBV4-3,CASSQSGRAEAFF
-,TRBV4-1,CASSPSDRADVLTF
-,TRBV12-3/TRBV12-4,CASSQYPETGANVLTF
-,TRBV10-3,CAISKTIHGYTF
-,TRBV20-1,CSARQLSEAFF
-,TRBV29-1,CSVDWGNTIYF
-,TRBV5-1,CASSFQGSGELFF
TRBD1,TRBV29-1,CSSSGQGQPQHF
-,TRBV12-3/TRBV12-4,CASRPDSAYEQYF
-,TRBV7-9,CASSFLSAGPYEQYF
-,TRBV19,CASSIDGPGDYGYTF
TRBD1,TRBV10-3,CAIGGQGSPEAFF
-,TRBV10-3,CASTLQESGELFF
-,TRBV28,CASSLGGSAGYTF
-,TRBV7-8,CASSFGPDYGYTF
-,TRBV15,CATSTRTGANVLTF